The rows below give T cell receptor beta chains drawn from one sample of a study of CDR3 diversity in severe acne. TCRdb redid the calling of the PCR reads with MiXCR, one entry per CDR3 protein. The sample carries 100,000 or so distinct CDR3 sequences, roughly half recorded once. Material for sequencing was blood. The receptors here all came from a male donor with acne. The CDR3 runs from the conserved cysteine through the conserved F or W. A D gene is named only where the DNA matches it firmly. Only part of the rows carry a size: once, few, many, or a class if the clone is expanded.

>.|TRBD2|TRBV4-2|TRBJ2-2
TGTGCCAGCAGCCAAGCTCTCCTAGCGGGAGGCACCGGGGAGCTGTTTTTT
CASSQALLAGGTGELFF
>.|TRBD1|TRBV5-6|TRBJ1-4
TGTGCCAGCAGCTTTAGCAGGGGGCGACTCTCAACTAATGAAAAACTGTTTTTT
CASSFSRGRLSTNEKLFF
>many|TRBD1|TRBV7-9|TRBJ1-1
TGTGCCAGCAGCTTAAAAGGGACAGAGAACACTGAAGCTTTCTTT
CASSLKGTENTEAFF
>once|.|TRBV29-1|TRBJ2-3
TGCAGCGTCTCAGGGACGGAAATCAATGAGCAGTATTTT
CSVSGTEINEQYF
>.|TRBD1|TRBV6-5|TRBJ2-7
TGTGCCAGCAGTTGGGGCATTCAGGGGGTCTACGAGCAGTACTTC
CASSWGIQGVYEQYF
>.|.|TRBV6-5|TRBJ2-2
TGTGCCAGCAGCGAAAGCGGACCCACCGGGGAGCTGTTTTTT
CASSESGPTGELFF
>many|TRBD1|TRBV12-3/TRBV12-4|TRBJ1-2
TGTGCCAGCAGCATAGAAACCGGGACAGGGGACGGCTACACCTTC
CASSIETGTGDGYTF
>few|.|TRBV6-1|TRBJ2-3
TGTGCCAGCAGTGAACAGCGGACTATAAGCGATACGCAGTATTTT
CASSEQRTISDTQYF
>few|.|TRBV6-5|TRBJ2-1
TGTGCCAGCAGTGGGGGGATTTCCTACAATGAGCAGTTCTTC
CASSGGISYNEQFF
>.|.|TRBV19|TRBJ1-5
TGTGCCAGTAGTATAGTCCAGAGTAGCAATCAGCCCCAGCATTTT
CASSIVQSSNQPQHF